Shown below are 9 T cell receptor beta chains from a single sample sequenced in a study of stem cell transplantation in POMP-related autoinflammatory disease. The assay was immunoSEQ multiplex PCR, and TCRdb's table has in-frame clones only and misses some. This sample carries tens of thousands of clones, approximately 91% of them seen once, and the ten largest clones take 0.55% to 0.85%. This specimen consisted of CD4+ T cells from PBMCs, obtained after stem cell transplantation. The receptors derive from a human patient with POMP-related autoinflammation and immune dysregulation (PRAID). The T cells may come from the graft donor.

The chain joins TRBV24-1 to TRBJ2-2, with 8 bases fitting TRBD1. The V gene end was trimmed by 5 bases and the J gene end by 8 bases; junction bases not matched to a gene: 12. This CDR3 has 16 residues. CDR1 and CDR2 (germline): KGHDR, SFDVKD. The CDR3 coding sequence is TGTGCCACCAGTGGTCGAGCAGGGGGCGACCGTGGGGAGCTGTTTTTT. Protein product: CATSGRAGGDRGELFF.

V and J are TRBV7-6 and TRBJ1-5; unclear D gene. Germline-derived CDR1 and CDR2 are SGHVS and FNYEAQ. V dropped 3 bases and J dropped 4 bases, with 7 bases sitting between them. The CDR3 is 13 amino acids. DNA for the CDR3: TGTGCCAGCAGCTTTGGCCGAAATCAGCCCCAGCATTTT. Translating gives CASSFGRNQPQHF.

V and J are TRBV4-2 and TRBJ1-4, with D perhaps matching TRBD1 (6 bases). Germline values: CDR1 LGHNA, CDR2 YNFKEQ. Deletions cut 1 base from V and 4 bases from J, with 13 bases between. The CDR3 consists of 16 residues. CDR3 in DNA: TGTGCCAGCAGCCAAGCGAAACAGGGCGGTAATGAAAAACTGTTTTTT. Its translation: CASSQAKQGGNEKLFF.

V usage is TRBV2 and J usage is TRBJ2-1; perhaps TRBD1 as D (5 bases). V dropped 4 bases and J dropped 4 bases, with 8 bases sitting between them. Germline CDR1 is SNHLY and CDR2 is FYNNEI. The CDR3 runs 13 residues. CDR3 residues: CASSVDTYNEQFF. DNA of the CDR3: TGTGCCAGCAGTGTGGACACATACAATGAGCAGTTCTTC.

This chain links TRBV30 with TRBJ2-7; D gene ambiguous. This CDR3 has 13 residues. The germline V and J ends were trimmed by 0 bases and 3 bases, with 9 bases remaining between them. CDR1 is GTSNPN, CDR2 SVGIG, per germline (reference sequence). The CDR3, as DNA: TGTGCCTGGAGTGTAAGGCGAGGCTACGAGCAGTACTTC. Encoded protein: CAWSVRRGYEQYF.

This CDR3 is CASRPQEGGEKLFF. The CDR3 DNA reads TGTGCCAGTAGGCCCCAGGAGGGAGGTGAAAAACTGTTTTTT. The chain carries TRBV19 and TRBJ1-4, with unresolved D. Trimming stripped 6 bases from V and 7 bases from J, with 15 bases between. Germline CDR1 is LNHDA and CDR2 is SQIVND (reference sequence). CDR3 size: 14 residues.

V is TRBV5-5 and J is TRBJ1-2; 8 nucleotides align to TRBD1. Trimming removed 4 bases from V and 2 bases from J; junction bases left unmatched: 13. This CDR3 has 17 amino acids. Germline CDR1 is SGHKS and CDR2 is YYEKEE (reference sequence). The CDR3 DNA reads as TGTGCCAGCAGCCTACAACCACAAACAGGGGGGAACTATGGCTACACCTTC. Translated: CASSLQPQTGGNYGYTF.

The J gene is TRBJ1-5, the V gene TRBV19; possibly TRBD1 for D (5 bases). The CDR3 has 14 amino acids. Germline CDR1 is LNHDA and CDR2 is SQIVND (reference sequence). V dropped 6 bases and J dropped 0 bases, with 9 bases sitting between them. The CDR3 nucleotides read TGTGCCAGTAGAGGGGCATATAGCAATCAGCCCCAGCATTTT. This gives the protein CASRGAYSNQPQHF.

V usage is TRBV5-6 and J usage is TRBJ1-5, with no clear D. Germline-derived CDR1 and CDR2 are SGHDT and YYEEEE. The CDR3 extends over 16 amino acids. The V end lost 2 bases, the J end lost 2 bases, and 14 bases lay between the germline ends. The CDR3 spells CASSFARGRGNQPQHF. CDR3 in DNA: TGTGCCAGCAGCTTCGCTCGGGGTCGGGGCAATCAGCCCCAGCATTTT.